The source of this TCR beta chain is a study of cytomegalovirus exposure and HLA in healthy donors. About the study: A later analysis reported the same platform for the 100 to 150 validation repertoires and the 666 first-cohort repertoires.

Sequenced by immunoSEQ multiplex PCR; TCRdb stores in-frame clones only, minus some. The sample holds around 200,000 clones, around 88% seen once. Trimming removed 0 bases from V and 1 base from J; junction bases left unmatched: 3. The CDR3 sequence is 15 residues long. Germline loops: CDR1 MGHRA, CDR2 YSYEKL. About this clone itself: Its target is not known.

Study findings and constraints: Cytomegalovirus-associated status was assigned to approximately 160 TCR beta chains.

The sample consisted of PBMCs. This sequence was found in a woman between 18 and 29 years old in good health and CMV-seronegative. V and J are TRBV4-1 and TRBJ2-7; 7 positions agree with TRBD2. CDR3 sequence reads: CASSQEAGKSYEQYF. Here the CDR3 DNA reads TGCGCCAGCAGCCAAGAAGCGGGAAAGTCCTACGAGCAGTACTTC.